This TCR beta chain was retrieved from a study of post-analysis software for immune sequencing data. Carried by the TCR beta cDNA libraries were unique molecular identifiers. TCRdb fed the PCR reads into MiXCR, producing one record per CDR3 protein. The sample lists 740,000 or so distinct CDR3 sequences; roughly 50% were seen once. This sequence was found in a girl aged 10 to 17 with multiple sclerosis. Specimen: blood.

The CDR3 loop reads CASSLESRENTQYF. For the CDR3, the DNA is TGTGCCAGCAGCTTAGAGTCCCGTGAAAATACGCAGTATTTT. The V gene is TRBV7-2, the J gene TRBJ2-3; D not certain. The CDR3 is 14 amino acids. CDR1 is SGHTA, CDR2 FQGNSA, per germline. The V end was cut by 1 base, the J end by 7 bases, with 12 bases between.